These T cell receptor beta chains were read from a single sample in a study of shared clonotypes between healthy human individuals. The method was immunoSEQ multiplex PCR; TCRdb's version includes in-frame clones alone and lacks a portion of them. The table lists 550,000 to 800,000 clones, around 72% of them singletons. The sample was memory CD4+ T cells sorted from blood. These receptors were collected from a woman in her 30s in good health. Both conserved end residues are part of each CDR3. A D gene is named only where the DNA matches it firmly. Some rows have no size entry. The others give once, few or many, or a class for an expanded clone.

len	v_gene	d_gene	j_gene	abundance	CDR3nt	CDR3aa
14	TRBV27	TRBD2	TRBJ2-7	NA	TGTGCCAGCAGGGGAGCGGGGTTTGGCTACGAGCAGTACTTC	CASRGAGFGYEQYF
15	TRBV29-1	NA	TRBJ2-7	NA	TGCAGCGTTGTGGGAGGGGGAGGGCTGTTCGACGAGCAGTACTTC	CSVVGGGGLFDEQYF
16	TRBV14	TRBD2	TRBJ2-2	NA	TGTGCCAGCAGCCCTCTTGGGACTAGCGCCAAAGGGGAGCTGTTTTTT	CASSPLGTSAKGELFF
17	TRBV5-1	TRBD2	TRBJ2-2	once	TGCGCCAGCAGCTTGGGACTAGCGGGAGGAAACACCGGGGAGCTGTTTTTT	CASSLGLAGGNTGELFF
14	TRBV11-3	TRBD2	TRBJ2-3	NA	TGTGCCAGCAGTTTTAGCGGGAGGAGGAATACGCAGTATTTT	CASSFSGRRNTQYF
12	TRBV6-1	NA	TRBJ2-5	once	TGTGCCAGCAGTGGTATCTCCGAGACCCAGTACTTC	CASSGISETQYF
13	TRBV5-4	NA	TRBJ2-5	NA	TGTGCCAGCAGCTTGTCTGAGGGGGAGACCCAGTACTTC	CASSLSEGETQYF
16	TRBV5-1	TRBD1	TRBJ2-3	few	TGCGCCAGCAGCTTGCTGCGACAGGGTGACACAGATACGCAGTATTTT	CASSLLRQGDTDTQYF
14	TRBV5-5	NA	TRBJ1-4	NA	TGTGCCAGCAGCTGGGGAAGAACTAATGAAAAACTGTTTTTT	CASSWGRTNEKLFF
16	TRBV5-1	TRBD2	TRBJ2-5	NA	TGCGCCAGCAGCTTGGATGGTAGCGGGAGACAAGAGACCCAGTACTTC	CASSLDGSGRQETQYF
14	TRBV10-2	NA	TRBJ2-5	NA	TGCGCCAGCCTCAAACCCCAGGTCGGGGAGACCCAGTACTTC	CASLKPQVGETQYF
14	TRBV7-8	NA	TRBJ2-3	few	TGTGCCAGCAGCTTATTAGAAACCGACCCTGCGCAGTATTTT	CASSLLETDPAQYF
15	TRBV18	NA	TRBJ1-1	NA	TGTGCCAGCTCACATGCGCGGGGTAGGAACACTGAAGCTTTCTTT	CASSHARGRNTEAFF
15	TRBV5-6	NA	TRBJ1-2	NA	TGTGCCAGCAGCTTGTATCTGGGGAGACCCTATGGCTACACCTTC	CASSLYLGRPYGYTF